This T cell receptor beta chain came from a study of T cells in Graves' hyperthyroidism and ophthalmopathy. It was uncontrolled infection, other autoimmune disease, pregnancy or lactation that excluded patients. The authors obtained PBMCs from 10 ml of fresh peripheral blood. The CDR3 is 15 amino acids. V dropped 7 bases and J dropped 3 bases, with 18 bases sitting between them. RNA transcripts gave rise to amplified TCR beta CDR3 regions. The HTBI primer set was used in a first-round RT-PCR of the TCR CDR3. Each CDR3 protein gets one entry after TCRdb re-called the multiplex PCR reads with MiXCR. Found here are hundreds of thousands of distinct CDR3 sequences, around 21% of them singletons; the top ten hold about 34%.

The receptor's source is a man younger than 40 with Graves' ophthalmopathy. The rearrangement links TRBV12-3 or TRBV12-4 to TRBJ1-1; D not certain. Input material: blood. The CDR3 sequence is CASTPGTGYDTEAFF. The CDR3 nucleotides are TGTGCCAGCACCCCTGGAACGGGTTATGACACTGAAGCTTTCTTT.